These 5 T cell receptor beta chains were sequenced from one sample in a study of shared clonotypes between healthy human individuals. Generated by immunoSEQ multiplex PCR, the TCRdb table keeps only in-frame clones and is missing some. The sample includes around 2.5 million clones, more than 85% of them seen just once. Sequenced: naive CD4+ T cells from PBMCs. Subset denoted: CD45RA+ positively selected. The receptors were gathered from a man younger than 35 in good health. Some clones in this sample may be carry-over from other donors' samples.

V usage is TRBV4-3 and J usage is TRBJ2-7; maybe TRBD1 (6 bases). CDR3 length: 14 amino acids. Per germline, CDR1 LGHNA and CDR2 YSLEER. V dropped 4 bases and J dropped 2 bases, with 12 bases sitting between them. CDR3: CASSRDRSAYEQYF. In nucleotides, the CDR3 is TGCGCCAGCAGCCGCGACAGGTCAGCCTACGAGCAGTACTTC.

V usage is TRBV9 and J usage is TRBJ2-5, with a possible D match to TRBD1 (5 bases). Germline CDR1 and CDR2: SGDLS and YYNGEE. The V end lost 3 bases, the J end lost 1 base, and 16 bases lay between the germline ends. The CDR3 has 16 amino acids. The CDR3 loop is CASSEGRRGFQETQYF. The CDR3 region has the DNA TGTGCCAGCAGCGAGGGCCGAAGGGGCTTCCAAGAGACCCAGTACTTC.

The rearrangement uses TRBV9 and TRBJ1-2; 12 bases fit TRBD1. V gave up 3 bases and J gave up 9 bases; unmatched junction bases: 6. Germline V CDR1 and CDR2: SGDLS, YYNGEE. The CDR3 totals 14 residues. Here the CDR3 reads CASSAWDRGLSYTF. CDR3 in DNA: TGTGCCAGCAGCGCTTGGGACAGGGGGCTAAGCTACACCTTC.

The chain uses TRBV6-5 and TRBJ1-5; no clear D. V lost 0 bases, J lost 1 base, and 7 bases lay in between. The CDR3 covers 15 residues. Germline V gives CDR1 MNHEY, CDR2 SVGAGI. CDR3 in amino acids: CASSYSIPSNQPQHF. CDR3 DNA: TGTGCCAGCAGTTACTCGATCCCGAGCAATCAGCCCCAGCATTTT.

The chain joins TRBV9 to TRBJ2-7; D is unclear. Germline assignment: CDR1 SGDLS and CDR2 YYNGEE. V shed 3 bases and J shed 5 bases, with 12 bases lying between them. This CDR3 contains 13 residues. The CDR3, as DNA: TGTGCCAGCAGCGCGGACGGGTCGAACGAGCAGTACTTC. Translated: CASSADGSNEQYF.